Listed here are 29 T cell receptor beta chains from one sample, sequenced in a study of cytomegalovirus exposure and HLA in healthy donors. 13 Jbeta primers and 60 Vbeta primers were used for the PCR. Only in-frame clones appear in the TCRdb table, and some are missing; sequencing was by immunoSEQ multiplex PCR. The sample lists over 200,000 clones; 82% were seen once. Sample: PBMCs. The receptors were gathered from a man aged 35-49 years in good health and CMV-seropositive.

The chain combines TRBV7-7 with TRBJ2-5; D remains ambiguous. Germline V gene sequence: CDR1 SSHAT, CDR2 FNYEAQ (reference sequence). The CDR3 totals 14 residues. V lost 1 base and J 1 base, leaving 7 bases between the germline ends. CDR3 protein: CASSLGSLQETQYF. CDR3 sequence (DNA): TGTGCCAGCAGCTTAGGTAGCCTCCAAGAGACCCAGTACTTC. Drawing the rest from reference TRBV7-7 and TRBJ2-5, the complete variable domain is GAGVSQSPRYKVTKRGQDVTLRCDPISSHATLYWYQQALGQGPEFLTYFNYEAQPDKSGLPSDRFSAERPEGSISTLTIQRTEQRDSAMYRCASSLGSLQETQYFGPGTRLLVL.

In regard to this clone: Within the sample, other DNA sequences also encode this same CDR3. V usage is TRBV4-2 and J usage is TRBJ1-2; maybe TRBD1 (6 bases). Trimming removed 0 bases at V and 3 bases at J, with 8 bases between. CDR3 length: 14 amino acids. Looked up from germline, CDR1 is LGHNA and CDR2 is YNFKEQ. The CDR3 nucleotides read TGTGCCAGCAGCCAAGATGCAGGGGACTATGGCTACACCTTC. It yields the protein CASSQDAGDYGYTF.

This chain connects TRBV27 to TRBJ1-1, with a tentative D call TRBD1 (5 bases). Trimming pared 7 bases from V and 4 bases from J, leaving 13 bases between. The CDR3 extends over 13 amino acids. Germline CDR1 and CDR2: MNHEY and SMNVEV (reference sequence). This CDR3 is CASNRQGGTEAFF. The CDR3 coding sequence is TGTGCCAGCAATCGGCAGGGAGGCACTGAAGCTTTCTTT.

The chain employs TRBV6-5 and TRBJ2-5; D is uncertain. CDR1 is MNHEY, CDR2 SVGAGI, per germline. Trimming pared 5 bases from V and 5 bases from J, leaving 18 bases between. The CDR3 length is 15 residues. For the CDR3, the DNA is TGTGCCAGCAGTCCCGCCCTAGGAGCTTGGGAGACCCAGTACTTC. Its translation: CASSPALGAWETQYF.

The J gene is TRBJ2-6, the V gene TRBV5-1; 7 bases are a match to TRBD1. The CDR3 loop spans 18 amino acids. Trimming took 2 bases from V and 0 from J; bases not matched to a gene: 8. Germline assignment: CDR1 SGHRS and CDR2 YFSETQ. DNA for the CDR3: TGCGCCAGCAGCTTCGGGACAGCGAAGAGCTCTGGGGCCAACGTCCTGACTTTC. Translated, it gives CASSFGTAKSSGANVLTF.

This clone turned up a few times. The J gene is TRBJ2-2, the V gene TRBV14; D not resolved. V was pared by 4 bases and J by 5 bases, with 8 bases between. In germline, CDR1 is SGHDN, CDR2 FVKESK. The CDR3 loop spans 13 amino acids. The CDR3 DNA reads TGTGCCAGCAGCCCTAGAAGTACCGGGGAGCTGTTTTTT. The encoded protein is CASSPRSTGELFF.

The gene calls are TRBV5-1 and TRBJ2-1; the D gene is possibly TRBD1 (6 bases). V shed 4 bases and J shed 2 bases, with 13 bases lying between them. The CDR3 is 15 residues long. Germline CDR1 reads SGHRS; CDR2 reads YFSETQ. For the CDR3, the DNA is TGCGCCAGCAGCGGAGGACAGAGCGCCTACAATGAGCAGTTCTTC. Translated: CASSGGQSAYNEQFF.

The chain links TRBV19 to TRBJ2-7; tentatively, D is TRBD2 (6 bases). The CDR3 has 14 amino acids. V shed 4 bases and J shed 3 bases, with 13 bases lying between them. Germline V gene sequence: CDR1 LNHDA, CDR2 SQIVND (reference sequence). The CDR3 sequence is CASSSGMSYYEQYF. CDR3 in DNA: TGTGCCAGTAGTAGCGGGATGTCCTACTACGAGCAGTACTTC.

J is TRBJ2-2 and V is TRBV10-3; a weak D match, TRBD2 (6 bases). Trimming stripped 8 bases from V and 1 base from J, with 11 bases between. The CDR3 has 14 amino acids. Germline loops: CDR1 ENHRY, CDR2 SYGVKD. DNA for the CDR3: TGTGCCATCGGTCAGGGAGGGAACACCGGGGAGCTGTTTTTT. This codes for CAIGQGGNTGELFF.

V and J are TRBV4-1 and TRBJ2-7; tentatively, D is TRBD2 (5 bases). This CDR3 comprises 15 residues. Germline assignment: CDR1 MGHRA and CDR2 YSYEKL. V lost 4 bases to trimming and J lost 0 bases, with 13 bases between them. The CDR3 nucleotides are TGCGCCAGCAGCCCCGCAGCGGTGAGCTCCTACGAGCAGTACTTC. Encoded protein: CASSPAAVSSYEQYF.

This clone has just a few counts. V and J are TRBV6-5 and TRBJ1-3; D gene uncertain. This CDR3 spans 14 amino acids. Germline loops: CDR1 MNHEY, CDR2 SVGAGI. Between the trimmed V and J ends, which lost 5 bases and 0 bases, there was a span of 8 bases. CDR3 DNA sequence: TGTGCCAGCAGTCCCCGTTACTCTGGAAACACCATATATTTT. It specifies CASSPRYSGNTIYF.

The gene calls are TRBV10-2 and TRBJ2-2; D is perhaps TRBD2 (5 bases). The germline V and J ends were trimmed by 4 bases and 3 bases, with 6 bases remaining between them. The CDR3 loop spans 13 amino acids. The germline CDR1 and CDR2 sequences are WSHSY and SAAADI. CDR3 protein: CASSAGDTGELFF. In DNA form, the CDR3 reads TGCGCCAGCAGTGCCGGGGACACCGGGGAGCTGTTTTTT.

This clone was counted a few times. CDR3 sequence: CASSLPDTEIATGGYTF. CDR3 nucleotides: TGTGCCAGCAGCCTCCCGGACACTGAAATAGCAACAGGCGGCTACACCTTC. The chain carries TRBV7-3 and TRBJ1-2; possible D gene TRBD1, 5 bases. Trimming pared 5 bases from V and 8 bases from J, leaving 27 bases between. This CDR3 contains 17 residues. The V gene's germline CDR1 is SGHTA and CDR2 FQGTGA.

V and J are TRBV6-5 and TRBJ2-7, with 13 bases lining up with TRBD2. The CDR3 contains 15 residues. Trimming at V came to 6 bases and at J to 2 bases, leaving 4 bases not matched to a gene. Germline values: CDR1 MNHEY, CDR2 SVGAGI. CDR3 bases: TGTGCCAGCAGGACTAGCGGGAGGTCGGCCTACGAGCAGTACTTC. Translation: CASRTSGRSAYEQYF.

The J gene is TRBJ2-7, the V gene TRBV7-8; 7 bases fit TRBD1. The germline V gene encodes CDR1 SGHVS and CDR2 FQNEAQ. Losses at the gene ends were 5 bases for V and 4 bases for J; bases not matched to a gene: 8. This CDR3 region has 14 residues. The CDR3 DNA sequence: TGTGCCAGCAGCCCGACAGGGCGTAGTTACGAGCAGTACGTC. This gives the protein CASSPTGRSYEQYV.

This rearrangement joins TRBV18 to TRBJ1-1; 7 bases are shared with TRBD1. The CDR3 extends over 15 amino acids. CDR1 is KGHSH and CDR2 is LQKENI in the germline V gene. Germline trimming cut 2 bases from V and 1 base from J; bases unmatched to any gene: 4. The DNA of the CDR3 is TGTGCCAGCTCACCAACAGGGGACTCGAACACTGAAGCTTTCTTT. This gives the protein CASSPTGDSNTEAFF.

This clone was recorded once. CDR3 amino acids: CASSYKQGAEQPQHF. Written as DNA, the CDR3 is TGTGCCAGCAGTTACAAGCAAGGGGCGGAACAGCCCCAGCATTTT. The chain joins TRBV6-6 to TRBJ1-5; D is possibly TRBD1 (5 bases). The V end lost 2 bases, the J end lost 7 bases, and 15 bases lay between the germline ends. The CDR3 contains 15 residues. In germline, CDR1 is MNHNY, CDR2 SVGAGI (reference sequence).

V usage is TRBV6-4 and J usage is TRBJ2-1; 8 bases are shared with TRBD2. Germline CDR1 MRHNA, CDR2 SNTAGT. Losses at the gene ends were 8 bases for V and 6 bases for J; bases not matched to a gene: 6. The CDR3 length is 13 residues. The DNA for the CDR3 is TGTGCCAGCGGTGGGCGGGAGGTCAATGAGCAGTTCTTC. The encoded protein is CASGGREVNEQFF.

This clone has more than one count but fewer than ten. J is TRBJ2-3 and V is TRBV28; the D is unclear. The germline CDR1 and CDR2 sequences are MDHEN and SYDVKM. V lost 6 bases, J lost 8 bases, and 12 bases lay in between. This CDR3 has 12 residues. Here the CDR3 reads CASRTPPGTQYF. In DNA, the CDR3 is TGTGCCAGCAGAACCCCACCCGGTACGCAGTATTTT.

A few counts support this clone. The chain recombines TRBV2 with TRBJ2-7; TRBD1 aligns across 7 bases. Trimming cost V 3 bases and J 3 bases; bases outside gene matches: 2. Per the germline V gene, CDR1 is SNHLY and CDR2 is FYNNEI. This CDR3 comprises 13 residues. DNA of the CDR3: TGTGCCAGCAGTGAGGGACAGTTCTACGAGCAGTACTTC. Translation: CASSEGQFYEQYF.

With regard to this clone: Its ends do not fully match the called genes, so a read error is possible. Other DNA sequences of this sample code for an identical CDR3. The J gene is TRBJ2-5, the V gene TRBV30; 7 bases line up with TRBD2. CDR1 and CDR2 (germline): GTSNPN, SVGIG (reference sequence). The CDR3 loop spans 12 amino acids. CDR3 DNA sequence: TGCGCCTGGACGCCGGGGGGAGAGACCCAGTACTTC. Its translation is CAWTPGGETQYF.

A few counts support this clone. This chain connects TRBV6-6 to TRBJ1-1; D gene ambiguous. The germline V gene encodes CDR1 MNHNY and CDR2 SVGAGI (reference sequence). V lost 5 bases, J lost 4 bases, and 8 bases lay in between. The CDR3 has 12 amino acids. Here the CDR3 reads CASSEGGTEAFF. The CDR3 DNA sequence: TGTGCCAGCAGTGAGGGCGGCACTGAAGCTTTCTTT.

The chain uses TRBV7-2 and TRBJ1-1; D possibly corresponds to TRBD1 (6 bases). Trimming shortened V by 5 bases and J by 0 bases, and 25 bases separated the two germline ends. CDR1 and CDR2 (germline): SGHTA, FQGNSA. The CDR3 has 19 amino acids. The CDR3 loop is CASSQPSGASTLLNTEAFF. The CDR3 coding sequence is TGTGCCAGCAGCCAACCCTCAGGGGCTTCAACGCTATTGAACACTGAAGCTTTCTTT.

The chain employs TRBV5-5 and TRBJ1-2; D remains ambiguous. Germline V gene data show CDR1 as SGHKS and CDR2 as YYEKEE (reference sequence). The CDR3 totals 13 residues. V gave up 0 bases and J gave up 8 bases, with 11 bases separating them. The CDR3 reads CASSLDPVEGYTF. Written as DNA, the CDR3 is TGTGCCAGCAGCTTGGACCCGGTGGAGGGCTACACCTTC. Full variable domain (missing parts from reference TRBV5-5 and TRBJ1-2): DAGVTQSPTHLIKTRGQQVTLRCSPISGHKSVSWYQQVLGQGPQFIFQYYEKEERGRGNFPDRFSARQFPNYSSELNVNALLLGDSALYLCASSLDPVEGYTFGSGTRLTVV.

The chain couples TRBV6-1 to TRBJ2-3, with D perhaps TRBD1 (6 bases). The ends were cut back, 5 bases at V and 5 bases at J, with 11 bases in the middle. In germline, CDR1 is MNHNS, CDR2 SASEGT. This CDR3 has 13 residues. CDR3 sequence (DNA): TGTGCCAGCAGTACAGGGACGGGAGATACGCAGTATTTT. Encoded protein: CASSTGTGDTQYF.

The rearrangement joins TRBV9 to TRBJ2-1; TRBD2 agrees at 9 bases. The CDR3 is 15 amino acids. Losses at the gene ends were 2 bases for V and 2 bases for J; bases not matched to a gene: 2. Looked up from germline, CDR1 is SGDLS and CDR2 is YYNGEE. The CDR3 protein is CASSVLAGTYNEQFF. CDR3 sequence (DNA): TGTGCCAGCAGCGTCCTAGCGGGAACCTACAATGAGCAGTTCTTC.

The chain uses TRBV28 and TRBJ2-3; 10 nucleotides agree with TRBD2. This CDR3 has 14 residues. Germline V gene data show CDR1 as MDHEN and CDR2 as SYDVKM. The trim removed 6 bases at V and 6 bases at J, leaving 6 bases unmatched. This chain's CDR3 is CASRLAGPGDTQYF. CDR3 DNA: TGTGCCAGCAGACTAGCGGGGCCAGGGGATACGCAGTATTTT.

The chain carries TRBV5-1 and TRBJ1-1; D is perhaps TRBD1 (5 bases). The CDR3 totals 14 residues. The germline gives CDR1 SGHRS, CDR2 YFSETQ. Trimming removed 3 bases from V and 4 bases from J, with 13 bases in between. CDR3 sequence: CASSSGGFGTEAFF. The CDR3 bases are TGCGCCAGCAGCTCTGGGGGGTTCGGCACTGAAGCTTTCTTT.

V usage is TRBV18 and J usage is TRBJ2-3; maybe TRBD1 (5 bases). The CDR3 has 15 residues. V lost 1 base and J 0 bases, leaving 8 bases between the germline ends. The V gene's germline CDR1 is KGHSH and CDR2 LQKENI. CDR3 region: CASSPLQASTDTQYF. In DNA, the CDR3 is TGTGCCAGCTCACCACTACAGGCTAGCACAGATACGCAGTATTTT.